This T cell receptor (beta chain) was sequenced in a study of T-cell reconstitution after alpha-beta-depleted transplantation in children. Unique molecular identifiers were built into the TCRbeta library. MiXCR, applied by TCRdb to the PCR reads, yields one record per CDR3 protein. This table holds about 610,000 distinct CDR3 sequences, 8% to 11% found once. This clonotype was observed many times. The CDR3 extends over 14 amino acids. Germline-derived CDR1 and CDR2 are SGHRS and YFSETQ. With 3 bases clipped from V and 9 bases from J, the junction kept 6 bases outside the gene matches. The specimen was PBMCs from the stem cell graft donor, collected from the stem cell graft. This clonotype originated in a human donor who donated a stem cell graft to a child with acute myeloid leukemia. The rearrangement uses TRBV5-1 and TRBJ2-1, with 10 bases matching TRBD2. This CDR3 is CASSSAGGPGEQFF. The CDR3 DNA sequence: TGCGCCAGCAGCTCAGCGGGAGGGCCGGGTGAGCAGTTCTTC.